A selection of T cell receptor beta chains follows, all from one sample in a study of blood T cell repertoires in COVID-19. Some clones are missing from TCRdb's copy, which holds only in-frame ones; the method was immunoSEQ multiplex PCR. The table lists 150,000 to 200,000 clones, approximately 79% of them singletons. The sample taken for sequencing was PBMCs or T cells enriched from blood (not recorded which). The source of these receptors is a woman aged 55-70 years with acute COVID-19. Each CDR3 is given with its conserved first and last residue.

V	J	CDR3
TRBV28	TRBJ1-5	CASRQLNQPQHF
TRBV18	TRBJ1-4	CASSPQATGNEKLFF
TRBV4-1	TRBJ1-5	CASSQSPGGNQPQHF
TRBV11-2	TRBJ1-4	CASSLDLSTNEKLFF
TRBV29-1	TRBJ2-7	CSVVGQLNSYEQYF
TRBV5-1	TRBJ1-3	CASSLGATGTGNTIYF
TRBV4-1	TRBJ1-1	CASSQLTGTPNTEAFF
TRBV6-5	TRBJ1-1	CASFTGEGTEAFF
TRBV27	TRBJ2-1	CASSYGTGGSYNEQFF
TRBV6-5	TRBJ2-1	CASSLSGSSYNEQFF
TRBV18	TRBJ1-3	CASSPLTGSTVISGNTIYF
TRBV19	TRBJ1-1	CASRPDENGLEAFF
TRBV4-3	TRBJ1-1	CASSQDGGPRTEAFF
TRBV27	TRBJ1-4	CASSLGQGMGKLFF
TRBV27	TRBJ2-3	CASSRLLATADTQYF
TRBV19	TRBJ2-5	CASGIAGGTQETQYF
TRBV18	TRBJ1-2	CASSPAVDSTAYGYTF
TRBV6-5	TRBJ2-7	CASSTTDYYEQYF
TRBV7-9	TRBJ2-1	CASSQGVNNEQFF
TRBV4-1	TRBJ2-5	CASSQDPPGQETQYF
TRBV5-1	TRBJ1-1	CASSFTNRGTEAFF
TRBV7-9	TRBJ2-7	CASKVWAGDEQYF
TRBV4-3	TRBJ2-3	CASSQEGQGGTDTQYF
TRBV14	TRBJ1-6	CASSLEQGHRSPLHF
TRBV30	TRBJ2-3	CAWVPGGTDTQYF
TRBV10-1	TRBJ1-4	CASSSTGEGEKRLFF
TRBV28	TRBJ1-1	CASNSRYRGMDTEAFF
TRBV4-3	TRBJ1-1	CASSESPLNTEAFF
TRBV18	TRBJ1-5	CASSPQTGPDQPQHF
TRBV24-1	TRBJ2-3	CATSDPTWSLQGAGDTQYF
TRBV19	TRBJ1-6	CASSIEVNSPLHF
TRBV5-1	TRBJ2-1	CASSSSSSYNEQFF
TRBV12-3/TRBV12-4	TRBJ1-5	CASSPGPNQPQHF
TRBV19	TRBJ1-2	CASSMFNSNYGYTF
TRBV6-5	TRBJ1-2	CASSPTGGAIRGYTF
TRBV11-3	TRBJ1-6	CASSPNTNSPLHF
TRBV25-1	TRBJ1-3	CASSEFFLSGNTIYF
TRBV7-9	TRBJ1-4	CASAGGTNEKLFF
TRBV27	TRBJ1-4	CASSLRATNEKLFF
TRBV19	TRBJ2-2	CASSTHRDFTGELFF
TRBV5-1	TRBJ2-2	CASSVHDTGELFF
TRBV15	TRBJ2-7	CATSLERGAGGEQYF
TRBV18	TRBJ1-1	CASSGQGTNTEAFF
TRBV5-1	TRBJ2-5	CASSLGGSQETQYF
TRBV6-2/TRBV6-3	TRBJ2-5	CASSYLLTGVEETQYF
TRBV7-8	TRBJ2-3	CASSGRDYADTQYF
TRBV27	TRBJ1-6	CASSLRLGGGSSPLHF
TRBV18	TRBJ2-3	CASSSQRGYTDTQYF
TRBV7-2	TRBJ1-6	CASSTPRSNSPLHF
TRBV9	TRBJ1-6	CASGGGGNHSPLHF
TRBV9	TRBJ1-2	CASSQARGGNNYGYTF
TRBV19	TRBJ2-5	CASSSGQVRRVETQYF
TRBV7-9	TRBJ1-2	CASSLGGLLTNYGYTF
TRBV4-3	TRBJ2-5	CASSDGLAQETQYF
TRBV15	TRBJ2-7	CATSRDSSGNYEQYF
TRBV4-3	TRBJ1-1	CASSQDISQENTEAFF
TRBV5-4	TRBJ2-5	CASSQLAGGLGETQYF
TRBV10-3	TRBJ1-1	CAISVWNTEAFF
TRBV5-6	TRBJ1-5	CASSFSPDQPQHF
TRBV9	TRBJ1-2	CASSVTGQGDGYTF